The 19 T cell receptor beta chains listed next were all sequenced from one sample in a study of glioma-infiltrating T cells. The iRepertoire nested amplicon-rescue multiplex PCR amplified TCR alpha and beta CDR3s from RNA. A single record per CDR3 protein comes from TCRdb applying MiXCR to the multiplex PCR reads. In the table there are around 97,000 distinct CDR3 sequences, roughly 30% of which are singletons. Sequencing was done on a sample of glioma tissue, nonneoplastic brain tissue, or PBMCs (not recorded which). The receptors derive from a human donor with low-grade glioma or glioblastoma, undergoing nonglioma brain surgery, or in good health (not recorded which).

With regard to this clonotype: A much larger clone differs by one base, so this may be a read error. This rearrangement joins TRBV4-1 to TRBJ2-1; 7 positions match TRBD1. Germline V lookup: CDR1 MGHRA, CDR2 YSYEKL. The CDR3 contains 14 residues. DNA of the CDR3: TGCGCCAGCAGCCAGATGGACAGGTACAATAAGCAGTTCTTC. It encodes CASSQMDRYNKQFF.

This clonotype was counted only a few times. J is TRBJ2-1 and V is TRBV29-1, with D perhaps assigned TRBD1 or TRBD2 (5 bases each). The CDR3 is 15 amino acids. The germline CDR1 and CDR2 sequences are SQVTM and ANQGSEA. The V and J ends lost 1 base and 6 bases respectively, with 16 bases between them. The CDR3 region has the DNA TGCAGCGTTGAAGGACCCCAGGTTGGGGGCAATGAGCAGTTCTTC. This gives the protein CSVEGPQVGGNEQFF.

This clonotype was seen ten or more times. The chain joins TRBV20-1 to TRBJ2-1, with D unclear. Trimming shortened V by 2 bases and J by 8 bases, and 7 bases separated the two germline ends. CDR3 length: 11 amino acids. Germline V gives CDR1 DFQATT, CDR2 SNEGSKA (reference sequence). In nucleotides, the CDR3 is TGCAGTGCTAGAACGGGCGATGAGCAGTTCTTC. This sequence encodes CSARTGDEQFF.

In this sample, this clonotype turned up many times. V usage is TRBV7-3 and J usage is TRBJ1-6; tentative D call: TRBD1 (6 bases). Germline V gene sequence: CDR1 SGHTA, CDR2 FQGTGA. The length of the CDR3 is 14 residues. V lost 4 bases, J lost 8 bases, and 12 bases lay in between. The CDR3 DNA sequence: TGTGCCAGCAGCTCTACCCCAGGGGATTCACCCCTCCACTTT. Translating it yields CASSSTPGDSPLHF.

This clonotype occurred many times. The chain couples TRBV6-2 or TRBV6-3 to TRBJ1-3; 7 bases fit TRBD1. The V and J ends lost 2 bases and 4 bases, in that order; junction bases with no gene match: 2. Germline V gene data show CDR1 as MNHEY and CDR2 as SVGEGT. The length of the CDR3 is 14 residues. The CDR3 loop is CASSYGQDGNTIYF. CDR3 DNA sequence: TGTGCCAGCAGTTACGGACAGGACGGAAACACCATATATTTT.

This clonotype has a handful of counts. This chain joins TRBV29-1 and TRBJ2-3, with D maybe TRBD2 (6 bases). With 6 bases removed from V and 0 bases from J, the gap between germline ends came to 10 bases. The germline V gene encodes CDR1 SQVTM and CDR2 ANQGSEA. The length of the CDR3 is 13 residues. The CDR3 DNA follows: TGCAGCGTGATGAGCGGGAGCACAGATACGCAGTATTTT. It specifies CSVMSGSTDTQYF.

This clonotype was seen repeatedly, ten times or more. The chain couples TRBV20-1 to TRBJ1-2, with D unresolved. This CDR3 is 13 amino acids long. Germline lookup yields CDR1 DFQATT and CDR2 SNEGSKA (reference sequence). The V end was cut by 2 bases, the J end by 5 bases, with 12 bases between. DNA for the CDR3: TGCAGTGCTAGAAATCCAGCTCTATATGGCTACACCTTC. Translated, it gives CSARNPALYGYTF.

In this sample, this clonotype turned up many times. The chain is built from TRBV29-1 and TRBJ2-3; D possibly corresponds to TRBD2 (5 bases). This CDR3 is built from 14 residues. Deletions cut 7 bases from V and 4 bases from J, with 18 bases between. Per the germline V gene, CDR1 is SQVTM and CDR2 is ANQGSEA. This CDR3 is CSACLRGPPDTQYF. The CDR3 DNA follows: TGCAGCGCTTGCTTGCGCGGGCCGCCAGATACGCAGTATTTT.

Many counts were recorded for this clonotype. The chain links TRBV27 to TRBJ2-2; D remains unclear. The V gene's germline CDR1 is MNHEY and CDR2 SMNVEV (reference sequence). This CDR3 has 12 amino acids. V was pared by 5 bases and J by 6 bases, with 7 bases between. CDR3 coding DNA: TGTGCCAGCAGTCCACAAGCCGGGGAGCTGTTTTTT. Translated: CASSPQAGELFF.

The chain uses TRBV11-2 and TRBJ2-3, with D tentatively TRBD2 (6 bases). Trimming removed 6 bases from V and 5 bases from J, with 18 bases in between. Germline loops: CDR1 SGHAT, CDR2 FQNNGV. The CDR3 is made up of 15 amino acids. CDR3 nucleotides: TGTGCCAGCAGTCATAGAGCGGGCCTGGGAGATACGCAGTATTTT. It is translated as CASSHRAGLGDTQYF.

This clonotype was observed many times. The chain recombines TRBV10-3 with TRBJ1-6; 8 nucleotides agree with TRBD1. There are 14 residues in the CDR3. Unmatched junction bases numbered 3, after V lost 5 bases and J lost 6 bases. Germline V lookup: CDR1 ENHRY, CDR2 SYGVKD. The CDR3 DNA reads as TGTGCCATCAGTTCGGGACAGGTTAATTCACCCCTCCACTTT. It translates to CAISSGQVNSPLHF.

The table lists this clonotype with a few counts. A much more abundant neighbour one base away suggests this may be a read error. The DNA of the CDR3 is TGTGCCAGCAGTGATGAAAGCCAGCTTCTGAGCAATCAGCCCCAGCATTTT. The encoded protein is CASSDESQLLSNQPQHF. The chain couples TRBV2 to TRBJ1-5; D gene ambiguous. Trimming pared 3 bases from V and 1 base from J, leaving 16 bases between. CDR1 and CDR2 (germline): SNHLY, FYNNEI. The CDR3 runs 17 residues.

Turning to this clonotype: This may arise from a read error, as a much more abundant clone is one base away. The chain recombines TRBV29-1 with TRBJ1-1; D is perhaps TRBD1 (6 bases). Germline V CDR1 and CDR2: SQVTM, ANQGSEA. The V gene lost 5 bases and the J gene lost 4 bases, with 11 bases spanning the gap. The CDR3 has 12 residues. The CDR3 DNA follows: TGCAGCGTTCCACAGGGTAGCACTGAAGCTTTCTTT. Its translation is CSVPQGSTEAFF.

The table lists this clonotype with a few counts. The chain joins TRBV3-1 to TRBJ1-1, with TRBD1 as a possible D gene (6 bases). CDR3 length equals 16 residues. Trimming took 4 bases from V and 0 from J, leaving 15 bases between them. Germline V lookup: CDR1 LGHDT, CDR2 YNNKEL (reference sequence). The CDR3 spells CASSPYPGQMNTEAFF. In nucleotides, the CDR3 is TGTGCCAGCAGCCCGTATCCGGGACAAATGAACACTGAAGCTTTCTTT.

This clonotype was seen repeatedly, ten times or more. The chain couples TRBV6-6 to TRBJ2-7, with D unclear. V was trimmed by 0 bases and J by 2 bases, leaving 8 bases between them. Germline assignment: CDR1 MNHNY and CDR2 SVGAGI (reference sequence). The CDR3 length is 14 residues. CDR3 bases: TGTGCCAGCAGTTACTCGGTCGGTGCCTACGAGCAGTACTTC. Its translation: CASSYSVGAYEQYF.

This clonotype occurred many times. The chain uses TRBV11-2 and TRBJ1-2; D gene unclear. Germline V gene lookup returns CDR1 SGHAT and CDR2 FQNNGV. V dropped 2 bases and J dropped 6 bases, with 10 bases sitting between them. The CDR3 consists of 13 residues. CDR3 coding DNA: TGTGCCAGCAGCTTACCCGTGCAGGATGGCTACACCTTC. Translated, it gives CASSLPVQDGYTF. The entire variable domain, with the rest obtained from reference TRBV11-2 and TRBJ1-2, is as follows: EAGVAQSPRYKIIEKRQSVAFWCNPISGHATLYWYQQILGQGPKLLIQFQNNGVVDDSQLPKDRFSAERLKGVDSTLKIQPAKLEDSAVYLCASSLPVQDGYTFGSGTRLTVV.

This clonotype has a count of ten or more. This sequence joins TRBV6-1 and TRBJ2-1; possibly TRBD2 for D (7 bases). Deletions cut 5 bases from V and 8 bases from J, with 22 bases between. Per the germline V gene, CDR1 is MNHNS and CDR2 is SASEGT. The CDR3 runs 16 residues. The CDR3 sequence: CASSSLVGGARDEQFF. Written as DNA, the CDR3 is TGTGCCAGCAGTTCCCTTGTGGGGGGGGCCAGAGATGAGCAGTTCTTC.

This clonotype was seen repeatedly, ten times or more. The chain is built from TRBV20-1 and TRBJ1-1; possible D gene TRBD1, 6 bases. The germline V and J ends were trimmed by 0 bases and 4 bases, with 12 bases remaining between them. CDR1 is DFQATT, CDR2 SNEGSKA, per germline (reference sequence). There are 14 residues in the CDR3. The DNA for the CDR3 is TGCAGTGCTAGAGATGGAGGGGGGGTCACTGAAGCTTTCTTT. It encodes CSARDGGGVTEAFF.

This clonotype was detected many times. In nucleotides, the CDR3 is TGTGCCAGCACCCCGGGTGGTTCCTCCTACGAGCAGTACTTC. Amino acids: CASTPGGSSYEQYF. The chain couples TRBV6-1 to TRBJ2-7; no clear D. This CDR3 contains 14 residues. Per the germline V gene, CDR1 is MNHNS and CDR2 is SASEGT. Trimming removed 7 bases at V and 0 bases at J, with 13 bases between.